What follows describes a single T cell receptor (beta chain). Its antigen is currently unknown. This entry comes from a study of cytomegalovirus exposure and HLA in healthy donors. In nominal health when sampled, donors likely had unrecorded immune exposures nonetheless. Germline assignment: CDR1 SGHAT and CDR2 FQNNGV. The V segment lost 4 bases and the J segment 13 bases; nucleotides outside the gene matches: 9. The CDR3 spans 14 residues. General study points: Investigators reported 164 TCR beta chains as tied to cytomegalovirus. Earlier analysis looked at TCR beta V segments, and most were productive about 90% or about 30% of the time. At a 0.05 false discovery rate, a later analysis found 18,000 or so TCR beta sequences to be associated with HLA alleles.

The PCR ran on 60 Vbeta and 13 Jbeta primers. This table comes from immunoSEQ multiplex PCR, and its TCRdb copy is limited to in-frame clones, with some not included. The data show roughly 120,000 clones, approximately 80% seen once. The sample was PBMCs. The sequence derives from a man aged 45-60 years in good health and CMV-seropositive. The chain has TRBV11-2 and TRBJ2-1; TRBD1 matches at 11 bases. CDR3 in DNA: TGTGCCAGCAGCTCCCGGACAGGGGGCCAAATTCAGTTCTTC. This translates into CASSSRTGGQIQFF.